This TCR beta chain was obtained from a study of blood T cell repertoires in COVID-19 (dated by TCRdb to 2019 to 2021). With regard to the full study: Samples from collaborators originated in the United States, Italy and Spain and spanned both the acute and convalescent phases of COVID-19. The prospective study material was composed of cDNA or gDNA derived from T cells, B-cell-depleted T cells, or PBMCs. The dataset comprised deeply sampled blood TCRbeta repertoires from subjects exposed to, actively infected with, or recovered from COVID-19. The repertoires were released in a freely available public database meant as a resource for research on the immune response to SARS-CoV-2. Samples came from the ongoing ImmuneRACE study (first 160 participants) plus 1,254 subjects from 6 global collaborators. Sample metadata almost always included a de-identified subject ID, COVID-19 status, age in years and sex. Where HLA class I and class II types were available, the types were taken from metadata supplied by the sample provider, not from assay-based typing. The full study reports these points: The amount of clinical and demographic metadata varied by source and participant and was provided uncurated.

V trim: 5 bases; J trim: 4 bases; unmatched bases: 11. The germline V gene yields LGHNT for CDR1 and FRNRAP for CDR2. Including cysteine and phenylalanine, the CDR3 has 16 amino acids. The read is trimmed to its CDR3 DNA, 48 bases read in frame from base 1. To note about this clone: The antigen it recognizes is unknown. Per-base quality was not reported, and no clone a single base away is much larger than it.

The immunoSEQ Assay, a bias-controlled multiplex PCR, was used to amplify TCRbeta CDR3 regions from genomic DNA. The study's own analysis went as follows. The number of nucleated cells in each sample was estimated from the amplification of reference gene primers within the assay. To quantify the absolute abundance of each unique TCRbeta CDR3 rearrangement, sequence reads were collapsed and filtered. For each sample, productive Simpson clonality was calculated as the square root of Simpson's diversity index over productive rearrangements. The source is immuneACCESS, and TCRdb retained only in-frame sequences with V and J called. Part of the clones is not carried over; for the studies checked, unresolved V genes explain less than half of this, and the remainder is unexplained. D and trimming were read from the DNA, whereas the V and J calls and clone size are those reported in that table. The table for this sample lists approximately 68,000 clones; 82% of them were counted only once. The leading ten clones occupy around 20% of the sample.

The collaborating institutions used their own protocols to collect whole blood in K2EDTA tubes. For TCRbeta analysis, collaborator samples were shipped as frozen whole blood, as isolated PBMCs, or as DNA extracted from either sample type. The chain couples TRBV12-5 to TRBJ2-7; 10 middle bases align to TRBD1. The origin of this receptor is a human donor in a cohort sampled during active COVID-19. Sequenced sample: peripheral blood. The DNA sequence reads TGTGCTAGTGGTCTCGATTCCGGGACAGGGGATTACGAGCAGTACTTC. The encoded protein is CASGLDSGTGDYEQYF. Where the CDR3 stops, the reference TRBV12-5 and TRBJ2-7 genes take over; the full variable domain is DARVTQTPRHKVTEMGQEVTMRCQPILGHNTVFWYRQTMMQGLELLAYFRNRAPLDDSGMPKDRFSAEMPDATLATLKIQPSEPRDSAVYFCASGLDSGTGDYEQYFGPGTRLTVT.